These T cell receptor beta chains were read from a single sample in a study of T cell responses to AZD1222 COVID-19 vaccine. The repertoire was sequenced with immunoSEQ multiplex PCR; TCRdb's copy has only in-frame clones and lacks some. The table records 95,000 to 110,000 clones, around 91% of them present only once. Sequences were derived from peripheral blood, sampled on day 0 of AZD1222 vaccination. These receptors all stem from an adult in good health. Both conserved end residues are part of each CDR3. The D gene is left open where the match is weak. Expanded clones get a size class; other rows say once, few or many, or leave the size out.

>TRBJ1-6|NA|TRBV5-1|NA
TGCGCCAGCAGCTTGAGCCCGCGAGCGGGTCGGTCCTATAATTCACCCCTCCACTTT
CASSLSPRAGRSYNSPLHF
>TRBJ1-3|once|TRBV9|TRBD1
TGTGCCAGCAGCTCCTCCGACAGGGGAGGAAACACCATATATTTT
CASSSSDRGGNTIYF
>TRBJ1-3|NA|TRBV20-1|NA
TGCAGTGCTAGATTGGGAAACACCATATATTTT
CSARLGNTIYF
>TRBJ2-7|NA|TRBV3-1/TRBV3-2|NA
TGTGCCAGCAGCCCTCAAAGGACGCATACCTACGAGCAGTACTTC
CASSPQRTHTYEQYF
>TRBJ1-4|NA|TRBV7-2|TRBD1
TGTGCCAGCAGCTCATACAGGGGAAGGGAAAAACTGTTTTTT
CASSSYRGREKLFF
>TRBJ1-1|NA|TRBV7-2|NA
TGTGCCAGCAGCTTTATGGGGCCCGGGGCTGAAGCTTTCTTT
CASSFMGPGAEAFF
>TRBJ1-2|NA|TRBV6-1|NA
TGTGCCAGCAGTGAACAGGGAGCAGCCTATGGCTACACCTTC
CASSEQGAAYGYTF
>TRBJ1-2|NA|TRBV6-5|NA
TGTGCCAGCGCAATGGCAGCAAACTATGGCTACACCTTC
CASAMAANYGYTF
>TRBJ1-5|NA|TRBV3-1/TRBV3-2|NA
TGTGCCAGCAGCCAACACCGGGAGGATCAGCCCCAGCATTTT
CASSQHREDQPQHF
>TRBJ1-1|NA|TRBV11-3|NA
TGTGCCAGCAGCCCGGGGCAGGGGAACACTGAAGCTTTCTTT
CASSPGQGNTEAFF
>TRBJ1-4|NA|TRBV7-8|TRBD1
TGTGCCAGCAGCTTAGGGGACAGAGATAATGAAAAACTGTTTTTT
CASSLGDRDNEKLFF
>TRBJ2-5|NA|TRBV19|NA
TGTGCCAGTAGTCCGGCACTCCAAGAGACCCAGTACTTC
CASSPALQETQYF
>TRBJ2-5|NA|TRBV6-2/TRBV6-3|TRBD2
TGTGCCAGCAGCTATCGACTAGCGGGGAGTGAGACCCAGTACTTC
CASSYRLAGSETQYF
>TRBJ2-7|NA|TRBV5-1|TRBD1
TGCGCCAGCAGCTCCACGTGGGACAGCTTCTACGAGCAGTACTTC
CASSSTWDSFYEQYF
>TRBJ2-5|NA|TRBV6-5|NA
TGTGCCAGCAGTTACACCTTACAAGAGACCCAGTACTTC
CASSYTLQETQYF
>TRBJ1-1|NA|TRBV27|NA
TGTGCCAGCAGTTTGGCGCGGTGGAACACTGAAGCTTTCTTT
CASSLARWNTEAFF
>TRBJ1-5|NA|TRBV10-3|NA
TGTGCCATCAGTGAGGACAAGGGCGAGGCTCAGCCCCAGCATTTT
CAISEDKGEAQPQHF
>TRBJ1-4|NA|TRBV5-1|NA
TGCGCCAGCAGCTTGGAGGGGAATAATGAAAAACTGTTTTTT
CASSLEGNNEKLFF
>TRBJ1-1|NA|TRBV29-1|NA
TGCAGCGTTGGGAGGGGGGGCCCTGCTATGAACACTGAAGCTTTCTTT
CSVGRGGPAMNTEAFF
>TRBJ1-1|NA|TRBV7-9|NA
TGTGCCAGCAGCTTGGCGGGGGCGGATGAAGCTTTCTTT
CASSLAGADEAFF